This TCR beta chain is drawn from a study of blood T cell repertoires in COVID-19. Study-level information: T cells, B-cell-depleted T cells, or PBMCs provided the cDNA or gDNA that served as material.

Germline V gene data show CDR1 as SGHRS and CDR2 as YFSETQ. V lost 2 bases and J lost 2, with 19 bases in between. CDR3 length: 17 amino acids. Sequencing was performed with immunoSEQ multiplex PCR; in TCRdb, only in-frame clones are kept and a portion is missing. The table records about 220,000 clones, around 83% of them present only once. Patients from Seattle were sampled longitudinally, starting during active infection. V usage is TRBV5-1 and J usage is TRBJ1-2; possible D gene TRBD1, 6 bases. The source material was peripheral blood. The receptor was isolated from an elderly woman with COVID-19, enrolled during active disease. As DNA, the CDR3 is TGCGCCAGCAGCTTATTTGGTGGGGGCAGCCTCAACTATGGCTACACCTTC. Translated, it gives CASSLFGGGSLNYGYTF.